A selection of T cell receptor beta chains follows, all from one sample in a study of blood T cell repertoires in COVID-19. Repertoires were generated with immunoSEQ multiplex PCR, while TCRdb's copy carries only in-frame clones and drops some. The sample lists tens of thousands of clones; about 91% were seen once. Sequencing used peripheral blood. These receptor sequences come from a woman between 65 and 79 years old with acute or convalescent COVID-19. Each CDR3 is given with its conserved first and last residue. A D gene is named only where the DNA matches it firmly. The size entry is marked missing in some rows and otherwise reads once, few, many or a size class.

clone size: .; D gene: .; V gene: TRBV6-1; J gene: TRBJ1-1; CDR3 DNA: TGTGCCAGCAGTGAAGATGGCAGGGACACTGAAGCTTTCTTT; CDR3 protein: CASSEDGRDTEAFF
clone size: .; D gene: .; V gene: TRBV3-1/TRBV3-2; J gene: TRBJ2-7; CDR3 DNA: TGTGCCAGCAGCCAAGAAGCCAGGCCGCCCTACGAGCAGTACTTC; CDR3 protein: CASSQEARPPYEQYF
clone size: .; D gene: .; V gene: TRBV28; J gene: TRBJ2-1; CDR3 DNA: TGTGCCAGCACGCCAACAGGGCTCAGAGAGCAGTTCTTC; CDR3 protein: CASTPTGLREQFF
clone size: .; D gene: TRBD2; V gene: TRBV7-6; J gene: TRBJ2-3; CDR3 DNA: TGTGCCAGCAGCTTACTTACTAGCGGGGGGATCAGACCTCTCAGCACAGATACGCAGTATTTT; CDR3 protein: CASSLLTSGGIRPLSTDTQYF
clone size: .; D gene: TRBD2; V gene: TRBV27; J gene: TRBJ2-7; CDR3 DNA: TGTGCCAGCAGTTCTCCCGGGACTAGCGGGATTCGCGAGCAGTACTTC; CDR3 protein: CASSSPGTSGIREQYF
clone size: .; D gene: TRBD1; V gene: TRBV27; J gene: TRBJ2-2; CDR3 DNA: TGTGCCAGCAGCCTCCGACAGGGAAGGACCGGGGAGCTGTTTTTT; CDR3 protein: CASSLRQGRTGELFF
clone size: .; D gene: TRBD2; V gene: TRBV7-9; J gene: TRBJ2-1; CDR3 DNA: TGTGCCAGCAGCTCAGGGACTAGCGGGATCTACAATGAGCAGTTCTTC; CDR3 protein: CASSSGTSGIYNEQFF
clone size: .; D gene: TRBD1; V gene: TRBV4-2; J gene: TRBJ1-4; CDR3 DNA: TGTGCCAGCAGCTCCTCCGGGACAGGGAGCGAAAAACTGTTTTTT; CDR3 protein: CASSSSGTGSEKLFF
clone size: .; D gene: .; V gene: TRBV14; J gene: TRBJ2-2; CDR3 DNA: TGTGCCAGCAGCCGTCAGGGCGGGATCGGGGAGCTGTTTTTT; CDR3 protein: CASSRQGGIGELFF
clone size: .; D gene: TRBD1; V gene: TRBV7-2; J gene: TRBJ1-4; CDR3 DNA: TGTGCCAGCAGCGACCCCGGGACAGATAATGAAAAACTGTTTTTT; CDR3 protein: CASSDPGTDNEKLFF
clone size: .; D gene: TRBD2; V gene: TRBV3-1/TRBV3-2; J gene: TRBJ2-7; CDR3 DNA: TGTGCCAGCAGCCTCCACGGGAGGGGCGCGCGGCCCTACGAGCAGTACTTC; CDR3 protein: CASSLHGRGARPYEQYF
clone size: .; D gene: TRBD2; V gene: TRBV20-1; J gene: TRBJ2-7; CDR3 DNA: TGCAGTGCTAAGCGGGAGGGAGAGCAGTACTTC; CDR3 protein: CSAKREGEQYF
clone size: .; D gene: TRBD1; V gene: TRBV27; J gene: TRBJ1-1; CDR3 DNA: TGTGCCAGCAGTCGACCGGGACAGGGAGTTGGGGCTTTCTTT; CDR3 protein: CASSRPGQGVGAFF
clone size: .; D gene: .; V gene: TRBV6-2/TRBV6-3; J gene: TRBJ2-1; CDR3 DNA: TGTGCCAGCAGTTACTCGAGTGGGCGGGGTTACAATGAGCAGTTCTTC; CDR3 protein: CASSYSSGRGYNEQFF
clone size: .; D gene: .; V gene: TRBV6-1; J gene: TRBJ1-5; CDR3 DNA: TGTGCCAGCAGTGGCGGGGTCTCGGATAGCAATCAGCCCCAGCATTTT; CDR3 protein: CASSGGVSDSNQPQHF
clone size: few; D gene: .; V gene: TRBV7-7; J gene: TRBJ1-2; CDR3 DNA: TGTGCTAGCAGCCCAGTCCGGACAACGGACTATGGCTACACCTTC; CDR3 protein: CASSPVRTTDYGYTF
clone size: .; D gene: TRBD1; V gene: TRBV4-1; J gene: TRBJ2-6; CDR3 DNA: TGCGCCAGCAGCCAAGCTCCGGGACAGAGCTCTGGGGCCAACGTCCTGACTTTC; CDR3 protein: CASSQAPGQSSGANVLTF
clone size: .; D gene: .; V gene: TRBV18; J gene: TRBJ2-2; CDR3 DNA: TGTGCCAGCTCACCACCGAGTTACACCGGGGAGCTGTTTTTT; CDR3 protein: CASSPPSYTGELFF
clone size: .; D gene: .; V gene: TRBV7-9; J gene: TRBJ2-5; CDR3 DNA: TGTGCCAGCAGCTCATCCCTCGGCGGGCCCGCCAGTAGCCAGTACTTC; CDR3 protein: CASSSSLGGPASSQYF
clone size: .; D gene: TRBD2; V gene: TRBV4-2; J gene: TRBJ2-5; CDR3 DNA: TGTGCCAGCAGCCAAGTTTCAACTAGCGGGGAGGAGACCCAGTACTTC; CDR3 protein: CASSQVSTSGEETQYF
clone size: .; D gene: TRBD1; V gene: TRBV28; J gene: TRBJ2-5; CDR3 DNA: TGTGCCAGCAGGGGGATGGGACAGGCTAAAGAGACCCAGTACTTC; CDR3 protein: CASRGMGQAKETQYF
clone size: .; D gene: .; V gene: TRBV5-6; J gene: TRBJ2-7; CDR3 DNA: TGTGCCAGCAGCTTGGTGGCAGGGGCAGACGAGCAGTACTTC; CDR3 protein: CASSLVAGADEQYF
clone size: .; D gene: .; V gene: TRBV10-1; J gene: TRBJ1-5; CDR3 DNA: TGCGCCAGCAGTGAGGGTGGCAGCAATCAGCCCCAGCATTTT; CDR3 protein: CASSEGGSNQPQHF
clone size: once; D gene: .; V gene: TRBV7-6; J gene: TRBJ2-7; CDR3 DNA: TGTGCCAGCAGCTCGCGGTACAACCCCTACGAGCAGTACTTC; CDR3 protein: CASSSRYNPYEQYF
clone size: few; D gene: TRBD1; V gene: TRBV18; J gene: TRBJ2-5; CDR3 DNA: TGTGCCAGCTCACCTGGGACAGGAGAGACCCAGTACTTC; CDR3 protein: CASSPGTGETQYF
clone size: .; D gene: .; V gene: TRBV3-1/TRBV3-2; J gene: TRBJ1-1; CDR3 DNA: TGTGCCAGCAGCCAAGGAGGGCTTGGCACTGAAGCTTTCTTT; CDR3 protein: CASSQGGLGTEAFF
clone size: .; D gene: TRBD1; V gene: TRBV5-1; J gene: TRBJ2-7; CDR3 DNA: TGCGCCAGCAGCCTACAGGGGGAGCAGTACTTC; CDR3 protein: CASSLQGEQYF
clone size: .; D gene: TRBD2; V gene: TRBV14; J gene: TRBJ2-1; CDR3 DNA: TGTGCCAGCAGCCGCCAGGGACTAGCGGGGGAAGAGCAGTTCTTC; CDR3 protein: CASSRQGLAGEEQFF
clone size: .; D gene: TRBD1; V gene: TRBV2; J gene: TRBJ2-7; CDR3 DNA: TGTGCCAGCGGACAGGGGGCGGGAGAGCAGTACTTC; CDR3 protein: CASGQGAGEQYF
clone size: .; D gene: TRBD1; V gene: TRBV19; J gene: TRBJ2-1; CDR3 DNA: TGTGCCAGTGACCCGGGACAGGGCTACAATGAGCAGTTCTTC; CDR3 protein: CASDPGQGYNEQFF
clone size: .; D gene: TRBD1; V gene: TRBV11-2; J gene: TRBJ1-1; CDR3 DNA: TGTGCCAGCAGCCCCAGCAGGACAGGGGAAGGTGAAGCTTTCTTT; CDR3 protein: CASSPSRTGEGEAFF
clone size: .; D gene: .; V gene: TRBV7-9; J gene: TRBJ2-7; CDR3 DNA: TGTGCCAGCAGCAACTGGGGGGTCACTCCTAACGAGCAGTACTTC; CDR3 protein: CASSNWGVTPNEQYF
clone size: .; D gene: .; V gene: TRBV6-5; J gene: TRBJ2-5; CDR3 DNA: TGTGCCAGCAGTTTCTCAAACTGGGGCCGGGAGACCCAGTACTTC; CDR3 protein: CASSFSNWGRETQYF
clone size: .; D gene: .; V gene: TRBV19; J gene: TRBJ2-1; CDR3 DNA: TGTGCCAGTAGTGCACTCGGGAGCCGATCCTACAATGAGCAGTTCTTC; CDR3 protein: CASSALGSRSYNEQFF
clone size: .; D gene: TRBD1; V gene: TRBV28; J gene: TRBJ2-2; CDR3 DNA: TGTGCCAGCAGTTTAGCCCGAACAGGGGACGGGGAGCTGTTTTTT; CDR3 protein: CASSLARTGDGELFF
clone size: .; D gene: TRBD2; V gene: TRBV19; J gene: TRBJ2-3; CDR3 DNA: TGTGCCAGTAGTTCCGGCGGGAGGCTAACAGATACGCAGTATTTT; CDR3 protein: CASSSGGRLTDTQYF
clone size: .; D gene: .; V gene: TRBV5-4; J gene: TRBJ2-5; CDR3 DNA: TGTGCCAGCAGCTTGCCCAGGGGAAGGCAAGAGACCCAGTACTTC; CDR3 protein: CASSLPRGRQETQYF
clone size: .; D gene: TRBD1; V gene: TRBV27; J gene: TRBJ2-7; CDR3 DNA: TGTGCCAGCAGTTTAAAGGGGACAGGGGCCTCCTACGAGCAGTACTTC; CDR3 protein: CASSLKGTGASYEQYF
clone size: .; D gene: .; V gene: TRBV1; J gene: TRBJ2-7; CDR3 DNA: TGCACCAGCGGATGGGGGGGGCCAACACCCTACGAGCAGTACTTC; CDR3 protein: CTSGWGGPTPYEQYF
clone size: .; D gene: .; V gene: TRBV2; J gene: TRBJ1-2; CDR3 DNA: TGTGCCAGCAGTGGGGAGGGGGGCCCCAACTATGGCTACACCTTC; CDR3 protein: CASSGEGGPNYGYTF
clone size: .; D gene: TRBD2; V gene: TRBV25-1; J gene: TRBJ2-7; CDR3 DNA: TGTGCCAGCAGAGCGGGACTAGCGGGCGCCTACGAGCAGTACTTC; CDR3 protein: CASRAGLAGAYEQYF
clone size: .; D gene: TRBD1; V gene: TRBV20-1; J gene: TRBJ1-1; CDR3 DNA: TGCAGTGCTAGTGCGGCGGGACAGGGTTTCGACACTGAAGCTTTCTTT; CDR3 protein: CSASAAGQGFDTEAFF
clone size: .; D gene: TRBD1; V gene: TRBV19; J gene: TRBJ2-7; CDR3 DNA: TGTGCCAGTAGATCGGGACAGGACTCCTACGAGCAGTACTTC; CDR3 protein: CASRSGQDSYEQYF
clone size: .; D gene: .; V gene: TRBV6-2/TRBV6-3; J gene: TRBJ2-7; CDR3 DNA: TGTGCCAGCAGTTTAAGGGGGAGTAAGACCTACGAGCAGTACTTC; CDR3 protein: CASSLRGSKTYEQYF
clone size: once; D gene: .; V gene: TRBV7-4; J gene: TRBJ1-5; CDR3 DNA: TGTGCCAGCAGCTCATCTAATAATAGCAATCAGCCCCAGCATTTT; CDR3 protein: CASSSSNNSNQPQHF